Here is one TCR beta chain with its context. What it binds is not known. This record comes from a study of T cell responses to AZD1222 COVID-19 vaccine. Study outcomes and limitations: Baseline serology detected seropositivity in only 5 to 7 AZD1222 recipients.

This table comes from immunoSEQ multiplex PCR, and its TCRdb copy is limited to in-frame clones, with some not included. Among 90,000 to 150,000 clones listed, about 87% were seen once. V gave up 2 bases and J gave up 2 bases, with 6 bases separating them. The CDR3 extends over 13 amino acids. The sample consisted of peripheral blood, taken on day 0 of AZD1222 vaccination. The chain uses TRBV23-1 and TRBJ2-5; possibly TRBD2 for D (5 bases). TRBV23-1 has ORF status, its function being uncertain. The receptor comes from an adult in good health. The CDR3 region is CASSQRGQETQYF. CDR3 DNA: TGCGCCAGCAGTCAACGGGGACAAGAGACCCAGTACTTC.